This record concerns one TCR beta chain sequence. Antigen: not known. The germline V gene has CDR1 SGHVS and CDR2 FQNEAQ. The CDR3 sequence is 14 residues long. The trim removed 4 bases at V and 7 bases at J, leaving 7 bases unmatched. TCRdb keeps only in-frame clones here, not all; method: immunoSEQ multiplex PCR. Here the sample spans around 1 million clones, approximately 80% being singletons. The entry originates in a study of shared clonotypes between healthy human individuals. At the level of the study: Contributing individuals were a couple of females and a few males aged 18 to 49.

Study results and caveats: Clonotype sharing levels among donors were expected to vary with sequencing depth. Incomplete sequencing of sorted subsets was indicated by rarefaction despite large depth.

This rearrangement joins TRBV7-8 to TRBJ2-7; 10 bases map to TRBD2. The sequence was collected from a man between 18 and 35 years old in good health. The sequenced material came from memory CD4+ T cells sorted from blood. Subset noted: CD45RA-negative fraction. The CDR3, as DNA: TGTGCCAGCAGCTCGGACTCAGCGGGAGGGGAGCAGTACTTC. It translates to CASSSDSAGGEQYF.